This T cell receptor beta chain was obtained from a study of shared T cell receptors in the human thymus. Here immunoSEQ multiplex PCR was the method, and the copy in TCRdb shows in-frame clones only, minus some. The sample carries about 660,000 clones, about 89% recorded once. The germline V gene has CDR1 SGHAT and CDR2 FQNNGV. Trimming cost V 1 base and J 5 bases; bases outside gene matches: 3. The CDR3 loop spans 15 amino acids. The same specimen was also included in a second study, on human thymus T cells. That source notes: Resections that were taken during corrective heart surgery supplied the thymus tissue.

This rearrangement joins TRBV11-2 to TRBJ2-1; 9 nucleotides agree with TRBD2. Sequences were obtained from thymocytes. The receptor's source is a boy in the first two years of life with a congenital heart defect. In nucleotides, the CDR3 is TGTGCCAGCAGCTTAGTACTAGCGGGTCACAATGAGCAGTTCTTC. Its protein product is CASSLVLAGHNEQFF.